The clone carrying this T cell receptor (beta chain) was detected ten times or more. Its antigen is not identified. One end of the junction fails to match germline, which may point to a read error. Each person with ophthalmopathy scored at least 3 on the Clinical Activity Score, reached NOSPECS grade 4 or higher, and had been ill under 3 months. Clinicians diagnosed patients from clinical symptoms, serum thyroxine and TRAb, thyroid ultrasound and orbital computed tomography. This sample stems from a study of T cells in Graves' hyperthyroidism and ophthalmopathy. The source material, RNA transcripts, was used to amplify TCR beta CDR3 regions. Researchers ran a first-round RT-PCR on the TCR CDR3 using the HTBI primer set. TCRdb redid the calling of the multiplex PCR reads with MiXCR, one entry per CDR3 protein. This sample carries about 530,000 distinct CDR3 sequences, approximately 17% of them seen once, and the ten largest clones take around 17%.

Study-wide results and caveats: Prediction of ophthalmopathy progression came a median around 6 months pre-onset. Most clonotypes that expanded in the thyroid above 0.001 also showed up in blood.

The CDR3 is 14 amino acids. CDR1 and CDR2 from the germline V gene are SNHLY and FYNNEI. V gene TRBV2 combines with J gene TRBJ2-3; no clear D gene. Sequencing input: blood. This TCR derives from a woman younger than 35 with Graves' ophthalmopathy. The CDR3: CASREGCSTDTQYF. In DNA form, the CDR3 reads TGTGCCAGCAGAGAAGGATGTAGCACAGATACGCAGTATTTT.